Shown below are 28 T cell receptor beta chains from a single sample sequenced in a study of cytomegalovirus exposure and HLA in healthy donors (dated 2017 in TCRdb). Libraries were constructed by the immunoSEQ multiplex PCR assay. A mixture of 60 forward primers for TCR Vbeta segments and 13 reverse primers for TCR Jbeta segments was used in the multiplex PCR. The source is immuneACCESS, and TCRdb retained only in-frame sequences with V and J called. Part of the clones is not carried over; for the studies checked, unresolved V genes explain less than half of this, and the remainder is unexplained. The sample table shows roughly 180,000 clones, and less than 80% are seen once. In total, the top ten clones hold 0.6% to 0.9% of the sample. Material: PBMCs. The receptors shown here come from a female donor in good health and CMV-seronegative.

This clone was seen only a few times. This sequence joins TRBV7-2 and TRBJ2-7; tentative D call: TRBD2 (5 bases). The V end was cut by 5 bases, the J end by 0 bases, with 14 bases between. The V gene's germline CDR1 is SGHTA and CDR2 FQGNSA. The CDR3 extends over 15 amino acids. This chain's CDR3 is CASSRAAQLSYEQYF. CDR3 DNA sequence: TGTGCCAGCAGCCGAGCGGCACAACTCTCCTACGAGCAGTACTTC.

This chain joins TRBV4-2 and TRBJ1-2, with 7 bases lining up with TRBD1. V dropped 0 bases and J dropped 5; count of bases not matched to a gene: 3. Germline V gene lookup returns CDR1 LGHNA and CDR2 YNFKEQ. The CDR3 has 14 residues. The CDR3 is CASSQDWDRYGYTF. The DNA for the CDR3 is TGTGCCAGCAGCCAAGATTGGGACAGATATGGCTACACCTTC.

This clone has only a few counts. V is TRBV13 and J is TRBJ2-1; TRBD2 agrees at 7 bases. CDR1 is PRHDT and CDR2 is FYEKMQ in the germline V gene (reference sequence). The CDR3 loop spans 15 amino acids. Unmatched junction bases numbered 7, after V lost 4 bases and J lost 4 bases. The CDR3 region is CASSYLLAEYNEQFF. The CDR3 bases are TGTGCCAGCAGCTACCTGCTAGCGGAGTACAATGAGCAGTTCTTC.

DNA for the CDR3: TGTGCCAGCAGTGACATACAGGCGAATGAAAAACTGTTTTTT. This translates into CASSDIQANEKLFF. The chain joins TRBV2 to TRBJ1-4, with D maybe TRBD1 (5 bases). The germline V gene encodes CDR1 SNHLY and CDR2 FYNNEI. V was shortened by 3 bases and J by 5 bases, with 10 bases between the two germline ends. The CDR3 loop spans 14 amino acids.

The chain has TRBV5-6 and TRBJ2-1, with D possibly matching TRBD2 (6 bases). Germline V gives CDR1 SGHDT, CDR2 YYEEEE. Trimming removed 6 bases from V and 0 bases from J, with 22 bases in between. The CDR3 length is 18 residues. The DNA of the CDR3 is TGTGCCAGCACCCCGGGAGTTGGAGCCCCGAGCTCCTACAATGAGCAGTTCTTC. It yields the protein CASTPGVGAPSSYNEQFF.

The chain carries TRBV28 and TRBJ2-5; D gene uncertain. Trimming removed 6 bases from V and 12 bases from J, with 17 bases in between. CDR3 size: 12 residues. Germline V gene sequence: CDR1 MDHEN, CDR2 SYDVKM. The CDR3 DNA sequence: TGTGCCAGCAGCCGCCCCTCTACGAGGAAGTACTTC. Translating it yields CASSRPSTRKYF.

CDR3 DNA: TGTGCCAGCAGTTACCGCCAACAGGGGACCTACGAGCAGTACTTC. Translating it yields CASSYRQQGTYEQYF. V is TRBV6-5 and J is TRBJ2-7, with 7 bases aligning to TRBD1. The germline gives CDR1 MNHEY, CDR2 SVGAGI. The V segment lost 2 bases and the J segment 2 bases; nucleotides outside the gene matches: 6. This CDR3 is 15 amino acids long.

V is TRBV9 and J is TRBJ1-2; perhaps TRBD1 as D (6 bases). CDR1 and CDR2 from the germline V gene are SGDLS and YYNGEE. The CDR3 loop spans 15 amino acids. The V end lost 5 bases, the J end lost 1 base, and 15 bases lay between the germline ends. As DNA, the CDR3 is TGTGCCAGCAGTCCGGGGGGGGGCAGTAACTATGGCTACACCTTC. Translation: CASSPGGGSNYGYTF. The entire variable domain, with the rest obtained from reference TRBV9 and TRBJ1-2, is as follows: DSGVTQTPKHLITATGQRVTLRCSPRSGDLSVYWYQQSLDQGLQFLIQYYNGEERAKGNILERFSAQQFPDLHSELNLSSLELGDSALYFCASSPGGGSNYGYTFGSGTRLTVV.

The V and J genes are TRBV29-1 and TRBJ2-7; perhaps TRBD1 as D (6 bases). The germline V gene encodes CDR1 SQVTM and CDR2 ANQGSEA. Trimming pared 1 base from V and 7 bases from J, leaving 11 bases between. The CDR3 extends over 12 amino acids. The CDR3 DNA reads TGCAGCGTTGAAGCAGGGGCACGGGAGCAGTACTTC. Translated: CSVEAGAREQYF.

The chain has TRBV6-6 and TRBJ1-6; D not certain. This CDR3 comprises 13 residues. CDR1 MNHNY and CDR2 SVGAGI come from the germline V gene (reference sequence). The V and J ends lost 2 bases and 10 bases respectively, with 9 bases between them. In DNA form, the CDR3 reads TGTGCCAGCAGTTACGGCTCGAAGTCACCCCTCCACTTT. Translation gives CASSYGSKSPLHF.

This clone was seen a few times. The chain uses TRBV7-2 and TRBJ2-2; TRBD1 is a possible D gene (7 bases). Germline values: CDR1 SGHTA, CDR2 FQGNSA. V lost 2 bases to trimming and J lost 3 bases, with 13 bases between them. This CDR3 has 16 residues. The chain's CDR3 is CASSLYAGGYTGELFF. CDR3 in DNA: TGTGCCAGCAGCTTATATGCAGGGGGGTACACCGGGGAGCTGTTTTTT.

About this clone itself: At one end the junction does not follow the germline gene, possibly because of a read error. The chain carries TRBV19 and TRBJ2-7; the D is unclear. This CDR3 contains 15 residues. CDR1 and CDR2 from the germline V gene are LNHDA and SQIVND (reference sequence). CDR3 in DNA: TGTGCCAGTAGTATAGATCGCCCCCCCTCCTACGGGCAGTACTTC. Its translation: CASSIDRPPSYGQYF.

V usage is TRBV11-3 and J usage is TRBJ2-1; D not certain. The length of the CDR3 is 12 residues. Trimming cost V 2 bases and J 6 bases, with 5 bases left between them. The germline V gene encodes CDR1 SGHNT and CDR2 YENEEA. The CDR3 loop reads CASSLSSNEQFF. The CDR3 DNA reads TGTGCCAGCAGCTTATCATCCAATGAGCAGTTCTTC. The variable domain in full, with the rest retrieved from reference TRBV11-3 and TRBJ2-1, is EAGVVQSPRYKIIEKKQPVAFWCNPISGHNTLYWYLQNLGQGPELLIRYENEEAVDDSQLPKDRFSAERLKGVDSTLKIQPAELGDSAVYLCASSLSSNEQFFGPGTRLTVL.

This sequence joins TRBV19 and TRBJ1-6, with D hard to call. Germline loops: CDR1 LNHDA, CDR2 SQIVND (reference sequence). V lost 4 bases and J lost 0, with 16 bases in between. This CDR3 contains 18 residues. CDR3 DNA sequence: TGTGCCAGTAGTACTACCCGGAGGGCGAGCTCCTATAATTCACCCCTCCACTTT. Amino acids: CASSTTRRASSYNSPLHF.

The CDR3 sequence is CASSIRDTLNSPLHF. In DNA form, the CDR3 reads TGTGCCAGCAGTATTCGGGACACGTTGAATTCACCCCTCCACTTT. The chain links TRBV6-6 to TRBJ1-6; perhaps TRBD1 as D (6 bases). Germline values: CDR1 MNHNY, CDR2 SVGAGI (reference sequence). The ends were cut back, 5 bases at V and 7 bases at J, with 15 bases in the middle. The CDR3 contains 15 residues.

The chain combines TRBV5-1 with TRBJ1-1; possible D gene TRBD1, 6 bases. Germline assignment: CDR1 SGHRS and CDR2 YFSETQ. Trimming cost V 1 base and J 6 bases, with 19 bases left between them. The CDR3 runs to 16 residues. As DNA, the CDR3 is TGCGCCAGCAGCTTGTTTGGCTTAGGGGGTTTAGCTGAAGCTTTCTTT. This codes for CASSLFGLGGLAEAFF.

The chain links TRBV7-9 to TRBJ2-1; maybe TRBD2 (6 bases). CDR1 and CDR2 (germline): SEHNR, FQNEAQ (reference sequence). There are 14 residues in the CDR3. V lost 5 bases, J lost 3 bases, and 11 bases lay in between. The CDR3 is CASSISGVYNEQFF. The CDR3 nucleotides read TGTGCCAGCAGCATTAGCGGAGTCTACAATGAGCAGTTCTTC.

The V call is TRBV6-6, the J call TRBJ1-4, with a weak D call TRBD1 (5 bases). V was pared by 7 bases and J by 2 bases, with 17 bases between. CDR3 length: 16 amino acids. Germline assignment: CDR1 MNHNY and CDR2 SVGAGI (reference sequence). The CDR3 coding sequence is TGTGCCAGCAACTCGGGGGATGGGGGGACTAATGAAAAACTGTTTTTT. Its translation is CASNSGDGGTNEKLFF.

This clone has more than one count but fewer than ten. The DNA for the CDR3 is TGTGCCAGCAGCTTCCACCTTCGAGGGGAGCAGTTCTTC. Protein product: CASSFHLRGEQFF. The chain combines TRBV7-2 with TRBJ2-1, with D maybe TRBD2 (5 bases). The CDR3 has 13 residues. Germline values: CDR1 SGHTA, CDR2 FQGNSA. Deletions cut 3 bases from V and 10 bases from J, with 13 bases between. Combining the CDR3 with reference TRBV7-2 and TRBJ2-1 gives the whole variable domain GAGVSQSPSNKVTEKGKDVELRCDPISGHTALYWYRQSLGQGLEFLIYFQGNSAPDKSGLPSDRFSAERTGGSVSTLTIQRTQQEDSAVYLCASSFHLRGEQFFGPGTRLTVL.

The V gene is TRBV5-4, the J gene TRBJ1-2, with 11 nucleotides matching TRBD1. The CDR3 sequence is 14 residues long. Trimming took 2 bases from V and 11 from J; bases not matched to a gene: 8. The germline CDR1 and CDR2 sequences are SGHNT and YYREEE (reference sequence). This CDR3 is CASSLPRTGGMYTF. Written as DNA, the CDR3 is TGTGCCAGCAGCTTACCCAGGACAGGGGGCATGTACACCTTC.

The V call is TRBV7-2, the J call TRBJ1-5, with TRBD1 matching over 7 bases. V trimming: 5 bases; J trimming: 7 bases; junction bases outside the gene matches: 5. The CDR3 covers 13 residues. Germline V gene lookup returns CDR1 SGHTA and CDR2 FQGNSA. The CDR3 nucleotides read TGTGCCAGCAGCCCGGGACAGAACCAGCCCCAGCATTTT. This codes for CASSPGQNQPQHF. Full variable domain (missing parts from reference TRBV7-2 and TRBJ1-5): GAGVSQSPSNKVTEKGKDVELRCDPISGHTALYWYRQSLGQGLEFLIYFQGNSAPDKSGLPSDRFSAERTGGSVSTLTIQRTQQEDSAVYLCASSPGQNQPQHFGDGTRLSIL.

This clone was recorded once. The chain uses TRBV6-5 and TRBJ1-2, with D possibly being TRBD1 (5 bases). This CDR3 contains 13 residues. Trimming left V 10 bases short and J 5 bases short, with 17 bases between. Germline CDR1 MNHEY, CDR2 SVGAGI. CDR3 nucleotide sequence: TGTGCCACCTCCCAGGGTCCTTTTTATGGCTACACCTTC. Encoded protein: CATSQGPFYGYTF.

The table lists this clone with a count of one. J is TRBJ1-6 and V is TRBV30; D is unresolved. This CDR3 is 13 amino acids long. Trimming took off 0 bases at V and 10 bases at J, with 10 bases between the two ends. The germline V gene has CDR1 GTSNPN and CDR2 SVGIG (reference sequence). The CDR3 coding sequence is TGTGCCTGGAGTGTACTAGTTGAGTCACCCCTCCACTTT. Translating it yields CAWSVLVESPLHF.

The V gene is TRBV9, the J gene TRBJ1-2, with a weak D call TRBD1 (5 bases). Trimming left V 2 bases short and J 4 bases short, with 15 bases between. The V gene's germline CDR1 is SGDLS and CDR2 YYNGEE. The CDR3 contains 15 residues. The CDR3 loop is CASSVALSGGYGYTF. The CDR3 DNA reads TGTGCCAGCAGCGTTGCACTCTCCGGGGGCTATGGCTACACCTTC.

The chain employs TRBV7-6 and TRBJ2-5; a possible D gene is TRBD2 (6 bases). With 4 bases removed from V and 4 bases from J, the gap between germline ends came to 19 bases. Germline CDR1 and CDR2: SGHVS and FNYEAQ. The CDR3 consists of 16 residues. In nucleotides, the CDR3 is TGTGCCAGCAGCTCCCCTACCGGGGGAGGTGGAGAGACCCAGTACTTC. Amino acid sequence: CASSSPTGGGGETQYF.

V gene TRBV19 combines with J gene TRBJ2-2, with 7 bases lining up with TRBD1. Germline loops: CDR1 LNHDA, CDR2 SQIVND (reference sequence). With 7 bases clipped from V and 0 bases from J, the junction kept 5 bases outside the gene matches. The CDR3 runs to 15 residues. The CDR3 DNA sequence: TGTGCCAGTATCCCACAGGGGTCGAACACCGGGGAGCTGTTTTTT. The encoded protein is CASIPQGSNTGELFF. The full variable domain, in which reference TRBV19 and TRBJ2-2 provide the parts outside the CDR3, is DGGITQSPKYLFRKEGQNVTLSCEQNLNHDAMYWYRQDPGQGLRLIYYSQIVNDFQKGDIAEGYSVSREKKESFPLTVTSAQKNPTAFYLCASIPQGSNTGELFFGEGSRLTVL.

CDR3 sequence (DNA): TGCGCCAGCAGCCAAGAGACAGTCGCCGGCTGGGGCACCGGGGAGCTGTTTTTT. Protein: CASSQETVAGWGTGELFF. This chain connects TRBV4-3 to TRBJ2-2, with a possible D match to TRBD1 (5 bases). The germline V gene has CDR1 LGHNA and CDR2 YSLEER. This CDR3 has 18 residues. V lost 0 bases to trimming and J lost 4 bases, with 18 bases between them.

This rearrangement joins TRBV15 to TRBJ2-7; 10 bases agree with TRBD1. V was pared by 4 bases and J by 4 bases, with 1 base of the junction left unmatched. This CDR3 region has 13 residues. Per the germline V gene, CDR1 is LNHNV and CDR2 is YYDKDF (reference sequence). The CDR3 sequence is CATSTDRGYEQYF. Written as DNA, the CDR3 is TGTGCCACCAGCACGGACAGGGGGTACGAGCAGTACTTC.